This TCR beta chain was sequenced during a study of T cell responses to AZD1222 COVID-19 vaccine. In regard to this clone: Antigen: not known.

Germline CDR1 is SEHNR and CDR2 is FQNEAQ (reference sequence). The V end lost 6 bases, the J end lost 1 base, and 9 bases lay between the germline ends. The length of the CDR3 is 13 residues. Sequencing used immunoSEQ multiplex PCR; TCRdb keeps in-frame clones, though not all of them. The data contain about 86,000 clones, roughly 86% of them seen just once; the ten biggest clones take up 6.9%. Study-level findings and limits: There were mostly white British donors and more females than males, and clonal diversity was possibly underestimated. Repertoire sampling occurred only after the peak T cell response. The reported proportion of spike-specific TCRs targeting unmutated variant regions was nearly half. The study found Spike-specific TCR breadth and depth rose after two AZD1222 doses.

The sequencing used peripheral blood, collected 28 days after the second AZD1222 dose. The V and J genes are TRBV7-9 and TRBJ1-1; D unresolved. The clonotype originates from an adult who received the AZD1222 COVID-19 vaccine. Here the CDR3 reads CASSLSWNTEAFF. CDR3 sequence (DNA): TGTGCCAGCAGTCTCTCTTGGAACACTGAAGCTTTCTTT.